Listed below are T cell receptor beta chains from one sample, sequenced in a study of cytomegalovirus exposure and HLA in healthy donors. Using immunoSEQ multiplex PCR, the repertoire was profiled, and TCRdb retains in-frame clones only, with some absent. The table records 150,000 to 200,000 clones, 70% to 90% of them present only once. Sequencing was done on a sample of PBMCs. These receptors were collected from a woman aged 18 to 35 in good health and CMV-seronegative. Each CDR3 is given with its conserved first and last residue. A D gene is named only where the DNA matches it firmly. For some rows the clone size is stated as once, few or many, or as a class when expanded; others skip it.

TRBJ2-3	.	TRBV7-2	.	CASKEGADTQYF	TGTGCCTCAAAAGAGGGGGCAGATACGCAGTATTTT
TRBJ2-5	once	TRBV6-6	TRBD1	CASSQGTGVETQYF	TGTGCCAGCAGCCAAGGGACAGGGGTAGAGACCCAGTACTTC
TRBJ2-5	.	TRBV9	.	CASSVDNRPRETQYF	TGTGCCAGCAGCGTAGATAACAGGCCGAGGGAGACCCAGTACTTC
TRBJ2-7	.	TRBV29-1	.	CSVEGSTYEQYF	TGCAGCGTTGAAGGGTCAACCTACGAGCAGTACTTC
TRBJ2-1	.	TRBV5-1	.	CASSLGGSNEQFF	TGCGCCAGCAGCTTAGGAGGTTCGAATGAGCAGTTCTTC
TRBJ1-5	.	TRBV5-1	.	CASSLGSWGGGDQPQHF	TGCGCCAGCAGCTTGGGTTCCTGGGGGGGCGGGGATCAGCCCCAGCATTTT
TRBJ2-1	.	TRBV27	.	CASNGAVGGYNEQFF	TGTGCCAGCAACGGGGCTGTGGGGGGCTACAATGAGCAGTTCTTC
TRBJ1-4	.	TRBV5-8	TRBD1	CASRTGGTTNEKLFF	TGTGCCAGCAGGACAGGGGGAACGACTAATGAAAAACTGTTTTTT
TRBJ2-5	.	TRBV2	TRBD2	CASSEPSGGETQYF	TGTGCCAGCAGTGAGCCTAGCGGGGGGGAGACCCAGTACTTC
TRBJ2-7	.	TRBV7-6	.	CASSLDENRGLAQYF	TGTGCCAGCAGCTTAGATGAGAACAGGGGACTCGCGCAGTACTTC
TRBJ2-1	.	TRBV30	TRBD1	CAWSGGTVGVRRFF	TGTGCCTGGAGTGGAGGGACAGTCGGTGTCCGACGGTTCTTC
TRBJ1-2	.	TRBV29-1	.	CSAPGLPPYGYTF	TGCAGCGCCCCAGGACTGCCTCCCTATGGCTACACCTTC
TRBJ2-1	once	TRBV9	TRBD1	CASSVAGQPYNEQFF	TGTGCCAGCAGCGTAGCGGGACAGCCCTACAATGAGCAGTTCTTC
TRBJ2-1	.	TRBV4-1	.	CASSHRIFRGGNNYEQFF	TGCGCCAGCAGCCACAGGATATTTCGTGGAGGGAACAACTATGAGCAGTTCTTC
TRBJ1-3	.	TRBV19	.	CASTIPGIPSGNTIYF	TGTGCCAGTACCATTCCAGGAATCCCCTCTGGAAACACCATATATTTT
TRBJ1-4	few	TRBV6-4	TRBD1	CARTGVIGEKLFF	TGTGCCAGGACAGGGGTAATTGGTGAAAAACTGTTTTTT
TRBJ2-5	.	TRBV30	.	CAWSQGGAQETQYF	TGTGCCTGGAGCCAAGGGGGGGCCCAAGAGACCCAGTACTTC
TRBJ2-7	.	TRBV28	TRBD1	CASSFRGQGSHEQYF	TGTGCCAGCAGTTTTAGGGGACAGGGGAGCCACGAGCAGTACTTC
TRBJ1-2	.	TRBV6-6	.	CASSSGHLYGYTF	TGTGCCAGCAGTTCTGGACACCTCTATGGCTACACCTTC
TRBJ1-5	.	TRBV10-3	.	CAISDQGRGNQPQHF	TGTGCCATCAGTGATCAGGGCAGGGGCAATCAGCCCCAGCATTTT
TRBJ1-2	.	TRBV18	.	CASSPPGLVGGYTF	TGTGCCAGCTCACCCCCAGGGTTGGTAGGAGGCTACACCTTC
TRBJ1-2	.	TRBV15	.	CATSRDSIYGYTF	TGTGCCACCAGCAGAGACAGTATCTATGGCTACACCTTC
TRBJ1-4	few	TRBV4-2	.	CASSQDGTVSNEKLFF	TGTGCCAGCAGCCAAGATGGAACAGTCTCGAATGAAAAACTGTTTTTT
TRBJ2-1	few	TRBV5-1	.	CASSLGQGGDEQFF	TGCGCCAGCAGCTTGGGTCAGGGCGGAGATGAGCAGTTCTTC
TRBJ2-3	.	TRBV19	TRBD2	CASSLSGRGVDTQYF	TGTGCCAGTAGTCTTAGCGGGAGGGGAGTAGATACGCAGTATTTT
TRBJ2-2	.	TRBV11-3	TRBD1	CASSLRPDRAAGELFF	TGTGCCAGCAGCTTACGACCTGACAGGGCCGCCGGGGAGCTGTTTTTT